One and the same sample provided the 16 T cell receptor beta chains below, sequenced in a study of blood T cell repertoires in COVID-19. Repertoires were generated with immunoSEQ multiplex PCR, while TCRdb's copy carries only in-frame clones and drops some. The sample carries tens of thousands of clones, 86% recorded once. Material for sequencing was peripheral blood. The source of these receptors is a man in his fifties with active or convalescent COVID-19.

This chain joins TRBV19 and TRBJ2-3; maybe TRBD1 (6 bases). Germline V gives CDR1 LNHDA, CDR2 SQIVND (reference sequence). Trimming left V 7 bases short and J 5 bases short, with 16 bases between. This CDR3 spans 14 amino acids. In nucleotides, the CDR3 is TGTGCCAGTAATCCACTAGGGGGACAAGATACGCAGTATTTT. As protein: CASNPLGGQDTQYF.

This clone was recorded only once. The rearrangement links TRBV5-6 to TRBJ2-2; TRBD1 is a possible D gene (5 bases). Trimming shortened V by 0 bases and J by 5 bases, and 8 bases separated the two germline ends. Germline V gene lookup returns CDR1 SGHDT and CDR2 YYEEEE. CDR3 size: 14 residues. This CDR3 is CASSLAGLTGELFF. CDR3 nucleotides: TGTGCCAGCAGCTTGGCAGGGCTTACCGGGGAGCTGTTTTTT.

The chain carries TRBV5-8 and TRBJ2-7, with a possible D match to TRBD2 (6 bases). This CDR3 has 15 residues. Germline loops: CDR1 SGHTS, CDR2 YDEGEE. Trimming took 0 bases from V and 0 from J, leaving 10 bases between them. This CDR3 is CASSLGSGGSYEQYF. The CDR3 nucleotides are TGTGCCAGCAGCTTGGGCTCCGGGGGCTCCTACGAGCAGTACTTC.

CDR3 DNA: TGTGCCAGCAGCTTAGTGGCGGGTTCCTACGAGCAGTACTTC. Translated, it gives CASSLVAGSYEQYF. The chain is built from TRBV7-2 and TRBJ2-7, with D perhaps matching TRBD2 (5 bases). From germline, CDR1 is SGHTA and CDR2 FQGNSA. Trimming removed 1 base at V and 1 base at J, with 8 bases between. The CDR3 consists of 14 residues.

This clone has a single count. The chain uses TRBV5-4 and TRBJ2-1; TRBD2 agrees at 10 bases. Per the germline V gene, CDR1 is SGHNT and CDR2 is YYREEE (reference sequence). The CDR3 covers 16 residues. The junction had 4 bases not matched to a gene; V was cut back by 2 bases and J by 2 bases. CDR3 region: CASSFLAGGTYNEQFF. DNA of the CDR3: TGTGCCAGCAGCTTTTTAGCGGGGGGTACCTACAATGAGCAGTTCTTC.

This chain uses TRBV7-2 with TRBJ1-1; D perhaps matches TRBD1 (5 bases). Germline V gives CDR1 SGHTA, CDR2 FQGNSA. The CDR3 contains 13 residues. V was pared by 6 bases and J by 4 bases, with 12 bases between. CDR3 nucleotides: TGTGCCAGCAGAACAGGTCCTATCACTGAAGCTTTCTTT. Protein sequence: CASRTGPITEAFF.

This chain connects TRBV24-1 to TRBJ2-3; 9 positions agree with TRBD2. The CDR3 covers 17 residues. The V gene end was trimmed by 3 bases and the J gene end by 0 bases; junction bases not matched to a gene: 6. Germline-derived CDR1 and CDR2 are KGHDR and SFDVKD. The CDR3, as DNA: TGTGCCACCAGTGATGAGACGCTAGCGGGGAGCACAGATACGCAGTATTTT. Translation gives CATSDETLAGSTDTQYF.

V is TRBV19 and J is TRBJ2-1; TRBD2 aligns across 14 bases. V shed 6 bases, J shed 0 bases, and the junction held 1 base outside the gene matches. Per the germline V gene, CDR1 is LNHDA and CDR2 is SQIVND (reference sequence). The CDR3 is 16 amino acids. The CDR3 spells CASRGTSGGSYNEQFF. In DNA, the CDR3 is TGTGCCAGTAGGGGGACTAGCGGGGGCTCCTACAATGAGCAGTTCTTC.

Here the CDR3 reads CASSLGGLGKNIQYF. The CDR3 region has the DNA TGCGCCAGCAGCCTAGGCGGCTTGGGCAAAAACATTCAGTACTTC. V is TRBV5-1 and J is TRBJ2-4; D is unresolved. Germline assignment: CDR1 SGHRS and CDR2 YFSETQ. V lost 4 bases and J lost 3, with 14 bases in between. This CDR3 spans 15 amino acids.

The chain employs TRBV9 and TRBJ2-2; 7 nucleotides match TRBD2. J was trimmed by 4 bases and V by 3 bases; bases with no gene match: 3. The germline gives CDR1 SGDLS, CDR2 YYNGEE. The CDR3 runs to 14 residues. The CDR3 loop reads CASSAGRGTGELFF. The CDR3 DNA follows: TGTGCCAGCAGCGCGGGGAGGGGCACCGGGGAGCTGTTTTTT.

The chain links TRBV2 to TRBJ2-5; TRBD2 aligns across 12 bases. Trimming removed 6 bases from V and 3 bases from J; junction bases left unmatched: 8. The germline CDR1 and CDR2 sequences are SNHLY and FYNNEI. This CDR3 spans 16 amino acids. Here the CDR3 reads CASSGGLAGRKETQYF. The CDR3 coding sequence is TGTGCCAGCAGCGGCGGACTAGCGGGGCGGAAAGAGACCCAGTACTTC.

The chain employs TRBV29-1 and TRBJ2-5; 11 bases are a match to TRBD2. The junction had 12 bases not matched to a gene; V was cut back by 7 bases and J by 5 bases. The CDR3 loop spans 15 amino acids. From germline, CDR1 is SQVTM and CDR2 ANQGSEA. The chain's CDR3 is CSDIAGGPLGETQYF. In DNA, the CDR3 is TGCAGCGATATAGCGGGAGGGCCCCTTGGCGAGACCCAGTACTTC.

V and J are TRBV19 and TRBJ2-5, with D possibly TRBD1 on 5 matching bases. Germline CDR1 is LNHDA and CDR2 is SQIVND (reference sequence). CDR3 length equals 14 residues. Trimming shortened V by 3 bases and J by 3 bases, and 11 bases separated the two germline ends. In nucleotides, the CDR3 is TGTGCCAGTAGTATCCCCAGGGATGAAGAGACCCAGTACTTC. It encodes CASSIPRDEETQYF. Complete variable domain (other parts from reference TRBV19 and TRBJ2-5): DGGITQSPKYLFRKEGQNVTLSCEQNLNHDAMYWYRQDPGQGLRLIYYSQIVNDFQKGDIAEGYSVSREKKESFPLTVTSAQKNPTAFYLCASSIPRDEETQYFGPGTRLLVL.

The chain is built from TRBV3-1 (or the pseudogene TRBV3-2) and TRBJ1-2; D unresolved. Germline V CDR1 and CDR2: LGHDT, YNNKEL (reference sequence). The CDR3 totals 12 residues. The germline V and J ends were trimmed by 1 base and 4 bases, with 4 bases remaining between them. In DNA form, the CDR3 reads TGTGCCAGCAGCCAAGTATTCTATGGCTACACCTTC. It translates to CASSQVFYGYTF.

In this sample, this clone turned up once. CDR3 sequence: CASSSLAGLLGRTETQYF. In DNA form, the CDR3 reads TGTGCCAGCAGCTCCTTAGCGGGGTTGCTCGGCCGCACAGAGACCCAGTACTTC. V is TRBV14 and J is TRBJ2-5; 8 positions match TRBD2. V was clipped by 5 bases and J by 4 bases; unmatched bases: 18. This CDR3 region has 18 residues. Germline V gene lookup returns CDR1 SGHDN and CDR2 FVKESK.

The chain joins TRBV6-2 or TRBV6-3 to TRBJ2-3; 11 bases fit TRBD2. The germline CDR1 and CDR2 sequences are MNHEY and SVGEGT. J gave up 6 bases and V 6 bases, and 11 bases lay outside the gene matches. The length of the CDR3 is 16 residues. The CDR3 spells CASSPTSGGYWDTQYF. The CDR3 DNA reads TGTGCCAGCAGCCCAACTAGCGGGGGATACTGGGATACGCAGTATTTT.